The 19 T cell receptor beta chains below come from one sample, sequenced in a study of blood T cell repertoires in COVID-19. Sequencing was performed with immunoSEQ multiplex PCR; in TCRdb, only in-frame clones are kept and a portion is missing. The data show 150,000 to 200,000 clones, roughly 88% seen once. The specimen sequenced was PBMCs or T cells enriched from blood (not recorded which). These receptors originate from a woman in her 50s who had recovered from COVID-19.

The rearrangement uses TRBV7-3 and TRBJ1-1; TRBD1 agrees at 7 bases. The germline CDR1 and CDR2 sequences are SGHTA and FQGTGA. The V segment lost 5 bases and the J segment 1 base; nucleotides outside the gene matches: 7. The CDR3 spans 15 residues. The CDR3 region is CASSAMTGKNTEAFF. CDR3 nucleotide sequence: TGTGCCAGCAGCGCAATGACAGGGAAGAACACTGAAGCTTTCTTT.

This clone was observed once. The chain carries TRBV19 and TRBJ1-2, with D hard to call. Trimming removed 0 bases at V and 2 bases at J, with 4 bases between. The CDR3 consists of 13 residues. Germline-derived CDR1 and CDR2 are LNHDA and SQIVND (reference sequence). CDR3 nucleotides: TGTGCCAGTAGTATAGACCCGAACTATGGCTACACCTTC. Protein: CASSIDPNYGYTF.

This chain links TRBV15 with TRBJ1-1, with D perhaps TRBD1 (5 bases). There are 11 residues in the CDR3. Looked up from germline, CDR1 is LNHNV and CDR2 is YYDKDF (reference sequence). Trimming cost V 5 bases and J 5 bases, with 6 bases left between them. CDR3 nucleotide sequence: TGTGCCACCAGCCGGGGGACTGAAGCTTTCTTT. It encodes CATSRGTEAFF.

This chain connects TRBV7-9 to TRBJ2-4, with 7 bases matching TRBD1. The ends lost 3 bases at V and 0 bases at J; junction bases unmatched: 5. Germline values: CDR1 SEHNR, CDR2 FQNEAQ (reference sequence). The CDR3 sequence is 16 residues long. The CDR3 bases are TGTGCCAGCAGCTTGACGGGACAGATAGCCAAAAACATTCAGTACTTC. This codes for CASSLTGQIAKNIQYF.

The CDR3 loop reads CASSFRDSRLTGANGELFF. Written as DNA, the CDR3 is TGTGCCAGCAGTTTCCGGGACAGCCGATTAACTGGGGCCAACGGGGAGCTGTTTTTT. The V call is TRBV27, the J call TRBJ2-2, with 7 bases identical to TRBD1. The CDR3 is 19 residues long. Germline loops: CDR1 MNHEY, CDR2 SMNVEV (reference sequence). V shed 3 bases and J 7 bases; nucleotides not matched to a gene: 20.

The chain joins TRBV7-2 to TRBJ2-5, with a possible D match to TRBD1 (6 bases). This CDR3 region has 14 residues. The germline V gene encodes CDR1 SGHTA and CDR2 FQGNSA. Trimming stripped 3 bases from V and 4 bases from J, with 12 bases between. In nucleotides, the CDR3 is TGTGCCAGCAGCTTCGAGGGGGTTCCAGAGACCCAGTACTTC. It specifies CASSFEGVPETQYF.

The V call is TRBV12-3 or TRBV12-4, the J call TRBJ2-1; the D is unclear. With 7 bases removed from V and 13 bases from J, the gap between germline ends came to 14 bases. The CDR3 loop spans 11 amino acids. CDR3 bases: TGTGCCAGCATCCTGGGTACTATTCAGTTCTTC. It specifies CASILGTIQFF.

The chain couples TRBV19 to TRBJ1-5; D remains unclear. V lost 3 bases and J lost 3, with 15 bases in between. Germline V gene lookup returns CDR1 LNHDA and CDR2 SQIVND (reference sequence). CDR3 length equals 16 residues. The CDR3 sequence is CASSMVAAGLNQPQHF. The CDR3 coding sequence is TGTGCCAGTAGTATGGTTGCCGCAGGCCTCAATCAGCCCCAGCATTTT.

CDR3 bases: TGTGCCAGCAGCTTAGGGGCGGGCCATACGCAGTATTTT. The encoded protein is CASSLGAGHTQYF. This chain joins TRBV7-2 and TRBJ2-3, with D tentatively TRBD2 (5 bases). CDR1 is SGHTA and CDR2 is FQGNSA in the germline V gene. The length of the CDR3 is 13 residues. Between the trimmed V and J ends, which lost 1 base and 7 bases, there was a span of 9 bases.

The sample holds one count of this clone. This rearrangement joins TRBV7-9 to TRBJ1-2; D is possibly TRBD1 (5 bases). Per germline, CDR1 SEHNR and CDR2 FQNEAQ (reference sequence). The CDR3 is 14 residues long. V shed 3 bases and J shed 7 bases, with 15 bases lying between them. CDR3 in amino acids: CASSLSQARRGYTF. DNA of the CDR3: TGTGCCAGCAGCTTGTCACAGGCCAGGCGTGGCTACACCTTC.

V gene TRBV11-2 combines with J gene TRBJ1-3; no firm D call. Germline values: CDR1 SGHAT, CDR2 FQNNGV. The V and J ends lost 1 base and 2 bases respectively, with 9 bases between them. The length of the CDR3 is 15 residues. In DNA, the CDR3 is TGTGCCAGCAGCTTAGGGCGGGGTCCTGGAAACACCATATATTTT. Translating it yields CASSLGRGPGNTIYF.

The V and J genes are TRBV9 and TRBJ2-3, with D possibly being TRBD1 (6 bases). CDR3 length equals 13 residues. V gave up 1 base and J gave up 5 bases, with 8 bases separating them. Germline-derived CDR1 and CDR2 are SGDLS and YYNGEE. For the CDR3, the DNA is TGTGCCAGCAGCGTACGACAGGAAGATACGCAGTATTTT. This translates into CASSVRQEDTQYF.

CDR3 amino acids: CASSSGQGAFF. DNA of the CDR3: TGTGCCAGCAGTTCCGGACAGGGCGCTTTCTTT. V and J are TRBV27 and TRBJ1-1; 8 bases line up with TRBD1. J lost 11 bases, V lost 4 bases, and 3 bases had no gene match. The CDR3 covers 11 residues. CDR1 is MNHEY and CDR2 is SMNVEV in the germline V gene (reference sequence).

This chain connects TRBV18 to TRBJ2-5; weak D call: TRBD1 (5 bases). From germline, CDR1 is KGHSH and CDR2 LQKENI. CDR3 length: 13 amino acids. V was cut by 4 bases and J by 0 bases, with 6 bases left in between. CDR3 bases: TGTGCCAGCTCACGACAGAACCAAGAGACCCAGTACTTC. Its translation: CASSRQNQETQYF.

This chain connects TRBV19 to TRBJ2-2, with TRBD1 identical over 7 bases. The ends lost 1 base at V and 4 bases at J; junction bases unmatched: 6. This CDR3 has 16 amino acids. The germline V gene has CDR1 LNHDA and CDR2 SQIVND (reference sequence). In DNA form, the CDR3 reads TGTGCCAGTAGTATAGGGCAGGGGGTGACCACCGGGGAGCTGTTTTTT. This gives the protein CASSIGQGVTTGELFF.

Concerning this clone: Relative to the germline gene, one junction end is altered; a read error may explain this. The chain couples TRBV19 to TRBJ1-5; TRBD1 matches 7 bases. The CDR3 runs 11 residues. In germline, CDR1 is LNHDA, CDR2 SQIVND (reference sequence). The CDR3 reads CASSVPGQLDF. CDR3 nucleotide sequence: TGTGCCAGTAGTGTTCCGGGACAGCTTGATTTT.

V usage is TRBV4-3 and J usage is TRBJ1-1; 7 bases align to TRBD1. V shed 1 base and J 5 bases; nucleotides not matched to a gene: 4. The germline CDR1 and CDR2 sequences are LGHNA and YSLEER. The CDR3 runs to 14 residues. The CDR3 is CASSQALQGTEAFF. The CDR3 DNA reads as TGCGCCAGCAGCCAAGCCCTACAGGGGACTGAAGCTTTCTTT.

The chain recombines TRBV5-1 with TRBJ2-1; 10 bases are shared with TRBD1. Trimming at V came to 3 bases and at J to 6 bases, leaving 21 bases not matched to a gene. The CDR3 length is 20 residues. Germline lookup yields CDR1 SGHRS and CDR2 YFSETQ. CDR3 sequence (DNA): TGCGCCAGCAGCTCTGTGACAGGGACAGGGGACCCCAGTCGGTTCAATGAGCAGTTCTTC. Its translation is CASSSVTGTGDPSRFNEQFF.

This chain uses TRBV19 with TRBJ2-1; D might be TRBD2 (6 bases). The CDR3 spans 14 residues. Germline V gene lookup returns CDR1 LNHDA and CDR2 SQIVND (reference sequence). Trimming took off 5 bases at V and 4 bases at J, with 12 bases between the two ends. The CDR3 coding sequence is TGTGCCAGTAGTCCCCGACTAGAATACAATGAGCAGTTCTTC. Translating gives CASSPRLEYNEQFF.